This TCR beta chain stems from a study of shared clonotypes between healthy human individuals. It was across several immunoSEQ plates that each subset's genomic DNA was evenly split. TCRdb keeps only in-frame clones here, not all; method: immunoSEQ multiplex PCR. In the table there are millions of clones, approximately 94% of which are singletons. The CDR3 extends over 16 amino acids. Losses at the gene ends were 1 base for V and 5 bases for J; bases not matched to a gene: 6. CDR1 KGHSH and CDR2 LQKENI come from the germline V gene. The sequencing input was naive CD4+ T cells sorted from blood. The subset: CD45RA+ positively selected. The receptor was isolated from a man aged 18 to 30 in good health. The rearrangement joins TRBV18 to TRBJ2-1; 9 positions agree with TRBD1. CDR3 protein: CASSPRRTGEHNEQFF. The CDR3 DNA is TGTGCCAGCTCACCACGGAGGACAGGGGAACACAATGAGCAGTTCTTC.